These T cell receptor beta chains were read from a single sample in a study of PD-1 blockade in classical Hodgkin lymphoma. TCRdb keeps only in-frame clones here, not all; method: immunoSEQ multiplex PCR. Seen here are approximately 99,000 clones, about four fifths observed once, and the top ten hold approximately 15%. Source: peripheral blood mononuclear cells (PBMCs), taken before the second cycle of nivolumab. The receptors come from a human donor with classical Hodgkin lymphoma. The CDR3 runs from the conserved cysteine through the conserved F or W.

j_gene,len,v_gene,CDR3aa
TRBJ1-1,17,TRBV4-3,CASSQDRNRGMNTEAFF
TRBJ2-3,16,TRBV5-6,CASSLSGITRGDTQYF
TRBJ2-7,17,TRBV7-6,CASSRERLAAGSYEQYF
TRBJ2-2,13,TRBV5-8,CASSLAVAGELFF
TRBJ2-7,15,TRBV7-8,CASSLRGGEKYEQYF
TRBJ2-3,15,TRBV5-1,CASSPLAGFTDTQYF
TRBJ1-2,14,TRBV5-1,CASNPGQGNYGYTF
TRBJ1-5,15,TRBV2,CASRGTTGPNQPQHF
TRBJ2-1,17,TRBV19,CASSRRASGSIHNEQFF
TRBJ2-1,17,TRBV5-1,CASSLTGTWSSYNEQFF
TRBJ2-2,13,TRBV19,CASRRSNTGELFF
TRBJ1-2,15,TRBV14,CASSQDMFPPDGYTF
TRBJ2-4,17,TRBV28,CASSPGLAVLAKNIQYF
TRBJ2-1,19,TRBV5-1,CASSADGRTGTSGYNEQFF
TRBJ1-5,16,TRBV4-3,CASSQDWGMGNQPQHF
TRBJ1-1,13,TRBV6-6,CASTRTGDTEAFF
TRBJ2-5,14,TRBV6-5,CASSSGGETETQYF
TRBJ2-4,17,TRBV5-4,CASSLISGRGGKNIQYF
TRBJ1-2,11,TRBV20-1,CSAILTDGYTF
TRBJ1-4,19,TRBV4-1,CASSFTYQRESSTNEKLFF
TRBJ1-1,15,TRBV30,CAWSVTRRGAGGAFF
TRBJ2-7,15,TRBV4-1,CASSQDLSRTYEQYF
TRBJ2-7,15,TRBV5-1,CASSLVVGGGYEQYF
TRBJ2-3,17,TRBV5-1,CASSLVAGRGDTDTQYF
TRBJ1-3,13,TRBV2,CASRSSNENTIYF
TRBJ2-7,14,TRBV19,CASSTGQGSYEQYF
TRBJ2-3,15,TRBV4-2,CASSQTGQGSDTQYF